The present TCR beta chain was sequenced within a study of tumor-infiltrating lymphocytes in primary liver carcinoma (dated by TCRdb to the late 2010s). Turning to the overall study: Hepatocellular carcinoma (four) or combined HCC and intrahepatic cholangiocarcinoma (one) was present in the five patients, who were three men and two women aged 30 to 69 years. Each sample produced about 3.65 to 8 million productive TCRbeta reads, and read depth showed no significant difference between tissue types. A total of roughly 35 specimens from 5 patients went through TCRbeta repertoire sequencing, namely 25 tumor regions, 5 adjacent noncancerous liver tissues and 5 peripheral blood samples. Technical replicate repertoires showed high reproducibility, with mean shared-clone rates about 0.91 and correlation coefficients above 0.95. For each liver tumor, the study sampled five regions along with adjacent normal tissue and blood, and applied TCRbeta repertoire sequencing, expression microarrays and whole-exome sequencing. The tumors of the five patients were staged as T1-T3 N0M0, with maximum diameters ranging from roughly 4 to 10 cm.

TCRbeta-specific cDNA was reverse-transcribed from around 0.45 ug total RNA using a constant-region primer and ProtoScript II reverse transcriptase. Three nested multiplex PCR rounds, following a slightly modified ARM-PCR procedure, were used to build the TCRbeta libraries. A final 25-cycle PCR with Deep VentR polymerase added sample barcodes and Illumina adapters. Before sequencing, amplicons between 200 and 500 bp were purified from gel using a QIAquick gel extraction kit. TCRbeta amplicons were sequenced on an Illumina HiSeq 2500 with 250-bp paired-end reads. The paper's processing steps were these. Reads were quality-trimmed with Trimmomatic v0.33, and paired reads were merged with FLASH v1.2.11 to recover full CDR3 sequences. V, D and J germline segments were assigned to the rearranged TCRbeta sequences by MiGEC v1.2.1b. Clonotype statistics and Shannon-Wiener diversity indices were computed with VDJtools v1.0.0. To cut down on sampling bias, every analysis after diversity analysis relied on just the 250 most abundant clonotypes from each sample. TCRdb cleaned the public reads at Q25 with fastp, built clones with MiXCR and kept in-frame beta chains. Entries that share a CDR3 protein sequence are merged under the most common genes and DNA. The V and J calls were determined by TCRdb, not by the authors. The sample table shows under 150,000 distinct CDR3 sequences, and around 70% are seen once. The ten largest clones capture 8.1% of the sample.

Study-wide findings and limitations: Only the TCR beta chain was sequenced, so true repertoire diversity is likely underestimated because unpaired alpha chains were not captured. Compared with blood, tumors had a significantly larger share of the repertoire taken up by the top 250 clones (p = 0.039). Comparison of CD4+ and CD8+ T cell repertoires was precluded by the use of bulk unsorted samples. Consistent with antigen-driven expansion, pairs of tumor regions showed higher repertoire overlap (mean roughly 36%) than either tumor-adjacent pairs (around 17%) or tumor-blood pairs (around 14%). The study included only four to six patients, and the authors note findings should be validated in a larger study.

Worth noting for this clonotype: Which antigen it targets is not known. Base qualities are not provided; no much larger clone lies one nucleotide away.

Total RNA and DNA were co-extracted without cell sorting from 20-30 mg of bulk tissue using the AllPrep DNA/RNA mini kit. Roughly five patients with histopathologically diagnosed primary liver carcinoma underwent surgical resection in China between late 2015 and March 2016. At the time of sampling, the patients had chronic HBV infection and had not received any treatment. Fresh tumor and adjacent tissue pieces were bisected, with one half stored in RNAlater at -80 degrees C and the other half sent for histology. This receptor was obtained from an older woman with primary liver carcinoma and hepatitis B virus infection. Source material: tumor-adjacent normal liver tissue.

DNA sequence: TGTGCCACCGGACTAGCGGGAGGTAAAGTCACATACGAGCAGTACTTC. It translates to CATGLAGGKVTYEQYF. The chain uses TRBV6-1 and TRBJ2-7, and 14 bases in between align with TRBD2. From V the trimming removes 10 bases and from J it removes 4 bases, while the gene matches leave 12 bases of the junction unaccounted for. CDR1 MNHNS and CDR2 SASEGT are derived from the germline V gene. Taken from cysteine to phenylalanine, the CDR3 has 16 residues. Only CDR3 DNA remains: 48 bases, in frame from the first base.